A selection of T cell receptor beta chains follows, all from one sample in a study of blood T cell repertoires in COVID-19. The assay was immunoSEQ multiplex PCR, and TCRdb's table has in-frame clones only and misses some. Seen here are about 150,000 clones, just under 85% observed once, and the top ten hold roughly 2.5%. The specimen sequenced was peripheral blood. The receptors shown here come from a woman at least 80 years old with COVID-19, enrolled during active disease. CDR3s include the opening cysteine and the closing phenylalanine or tryptophan. A D gene is named only where the DNA matches it firmly.

CDR3 length	J gene	V gene	D gene	CDR3 protein
14	TRBJ1-5	TRBV19	NA	CASSMGRVDQPQHF
16	TRBJ2-1	TRBV19	TRBD2	CASKGLAGGFYNEQFF
15	TRBJ1-3	TRBV7-6	NA	CASSLSQGQGNTIYF
16	TRBJ2-6	TRBV27	NA	CASSFSGTLGANVLTF
14	TRBJ2-5	TRBV5-1	TRBD2	CASRPVAGVETQYF
15	TRBJ2-1	TRBV24-1	NA	CATSELAAGQGEQFF
18	TRBJ2-2	TRBV11-2	NA	CASSKNRGLSGYTGELFF
15	TRBJ2-1	TRBV13	TRBD2	CASSFGTSGSNEQFF
15	TRBJ2-5	TRBV12-5	NA	CASGLGTPRRETQYF
17	TRBJ1-1	TRBV4-2	TRBD1	CASSYSLRTGSVTEAFF
16	TRBJ2-3	TRBV5-1	NA	CASSFWTGQTTDTQYF
13	TRBJ1-1	TRBV7-3	NA	CASSLRTSTEAFF
12	TRBJ2-3	TRBV9	NA	CASSEGPDTQYF
13	TRBJ2-7	TRBV5-4	TRBD2	CASSPQTSGSQYF
14	TRBJ2-7	TRBV10-3	TRBD2	CAISGAGGPYEQYF
13	TRBJ2-7	TRBV28	TRBD1	CASSPPDRGRQYF
14	TRBJ2-7	TRBV3-1/TRBV3-2	NA	CASSQMTSAYEQYF
13	TRBJ2-1	TRBV19	TRBD2	CASSGRIYNEQFF
15	TRBJ2-3	TRBV2	TRBD2	CASIWGLADTDTQYF
18	TRBJ2-1	TRBV11-3	TRBD2	CASSLKLLAGVSYNEQFF
11	TRBJ1-2	TRBV30	NA	CVWKGGYGYTF
14	TRBJ1-1	TRBV5-6	NA	CASSLDRVHTEAFF
15	TRBJ2-1	TRBV5-1	TRBD2	CASSLEASGGNEQFF
12	TRBJ2-7	TRBV2	TRBD1	CAMRTGSSEQYF
14	TRBJ1-5	TRBV30	TRBD1	CAWRAGTGNQPQHF
17	TRBJ2-1	TRBV19	TRBD2	CASTGLAGGLSHNEQFF
15	TRBJ2-5	TRBV12-5	NA	CASGWGQTLAETQYF
16	TRBJ1-4	TRBV21-1	NA	CASTPEGSGGNEKLFF
14	TRBJ1-4	TRBV5-4	TRBD1	CASGDSTTGEKLFF
14	TRBJ2-5	TRBV7-2	TRBD1	CASSQQGDLGTQYF
15	TRBJ1-2	TRBV11-2	TRBD1	CASSIGTGGLYGYTF
13	TRBJ1-3	TRBV19	TRBD1	CASKGQGTDTIYF
13	TRBJ1-2	TRBV3-1/TRBV3-2	NA	CASSVPSGYGYTF
15	TRBJ2-3	TRBV5-1	NA	CASSLTGTEPDTQYF
15	TRBJ2-1	TRBV2	TRBD1	CASIEKDRGYNEQFF
11	TRBJ1-1	TRBV5-1	NA	CASSMEGFAFF
17	TRBJ2-3	TRBV27	NA	CASSLVSLGWSTDTQYF
14	TRBJ2-3	TRBV9	NA	CASSSRTSTDTQYF
13	TRBJ2-5	TRBV7-9	NA	CASGRGVQETQYF
16	TRBJ2-7	TRBV5-1	TRBD2	CASSLGVSGRINEQYF
13	TRBJ2-3	TRBV10-3	NA	CAISGGGGSMKYF
13	TRBJ1-2	TRBV7-9	NA	CASSRPGSYGYTF
15	TRBJ1-3	TRBV9	NA	CASSSTGSSGNTIYF
13	TRBJ1-1	TRBV3-1/TRBV3-2	NA	CASSQSWNTEAFF
16	TRBJ2-7	TRBV11-2	TRBD1	CASSLGGGQGAYEQYF
16	TRBJ2-7	TRBV2	TRBD1	CASTRVPGTVTYEQYF
13	TRBJ1-1	TRBV7-3	TRBD1	CASKQGLYTEAFF
14	TRBJ1-2	TRBV7-2	NA	CASSLERGRYGYTF
13	TRBJ2-5	TRBV6-2/TRBV6-3	NA	CASSRGTLETQYF
14	TRBJ2-2	TRBV21-1	NA	CASIQGVGTGELFF
16	TRBJ2-7	TRBV11-1	TRBD2	CASRLNLGSGSYEQYF
12	TRBJ2-1	TRBV2	TRBD1	CASRTDRVQQFF
15	TRBJ1-5	TRBV2	TRBD1	CASRGPTGGNQPQHF
15	TRBJ2-3	TRBV10-3	NA	CAISDPLVGTDTQYF
13	TRBJ2-3	TRBV7-2	TRBD2	CASSLSGAWRQYF
15	TRBJ2-7	TRBV3-1/TRBV3-2	TRBD2	CASSQDRGRSYEQYF
15	TRBJ1-5	TRBV6-2/TRBV6-3	TRBD1	CASSTYGQGNQPQHF